These 4 T cell receptor beta chains were sequenced from one sample in a study of T cell changes during pregnancy in multiple sclerosis. Profiling relied on immunoSEQ multiplex PCR, and the TCRdb table lists in-frame clones only, not all of them. The sample includes tens of thousands of clones, around 90% of them seen just once. The material was peripheral blood, obtained before pregnancy. The receptors derive from a female donor with multiple sclerosis, enrolled in a pregnancy study.

The V and J genes are TRBV2 and TRBJ2-1; 13 nucleotides align to TRBD2. CDR3 length: 16 residues. Germline CDR1 and CDR2: SNHLY and FYNNEI. Unmatched junction bases numbered 10, after V lost 6 bases and J lost 8 bases. CDR3 sequence reads: CASSAGLAGVWDEQFF. The CDR3 nucleotides are TGTGCCAGCAGCGCCGGACTAGCGGGAGTCTGGGATGAGCAGTTCTTC. The full variable domain, completed using reference TRBV2 and TRBJ2-1, is EPEVTQTPSHQVTQMGQEVILRCVPISNHLYFYWYRQILGQKVEFLVSFYNNEISEKSEIFDDQFSVERPDGSNFTLKIRSTKLEDSAMYFCASSAGLAGVWDEQFFGPGTRLTVL.

This clone was counted a few times. The chain employs TRBV7-3 and TRBJ2-7, with 8 bases fitting TRBD2. Germline CDR1 and CDR2: SGHTA and FQGTGA. J gave up 3 bases and V 5 bases, and 9 bases lay outside the gene matches. The length of the CDR3 is 15 residues. Written as DNA, the CDR3 is TGTGCCAGCAGCCCGGGGGGGGCAGGCCACTACGAGCAGTACTTC. This codes for CASSPGGAGHYEQYF.

This clone was seen only once. The rearrangement joins TRBV7-9 to TRBJ1-4; 11 bases fit TRBD1. After removal of 6 bases from V and 6 bases from J, the junction contained 3 bases not matched to a gene. Germline V gives CDR1 SEHNR, CDR2 FQNEAQ (reference sequence). This CDR3 is built from 14 residues. CDR3: CASSPDRGHEKLFF. The DNA for the CDR3 is TGTGCCAGCAGTCCGGACAGGGGGCATGAAAAACTGTTTTTT. Using reference TRBV7-9 and TRBJ1-4 for the parts outside the CDR3, the full variable domain is DTGVSQNPRHKITKRGQNVTFRCDPISEHNRLYWYRQTLGQGPEFLTYFQNEAQLEKSRLLSDRFSAERPKGSFSTLEIQRTEQGDSAMYLCASSPDRGHEKLFFGSGTQLSVL.

This chain uses TRBV28 with TRBJ2-5; 10 nucleotides align to TRBD1. This CDR3 has 14 amino acids. CDR1 and CDR2 from the germline V gene are MDHEN and SYDVKM. With 5 bases clipped from V and 4 bases from J, the junction kept 4 bases outside the gene matches. In DNA form, the CDR3 reads TGTGCCAGCAGTGAGACAGGGGGCAGAGAGACCCAGTACTTC. This codes for CASSETGGRETQYF.